This T cell receptor beta chain was captured by sequencing in a study of blood T cell repertoires in COVID-19. Sequencing used immunoSEQ multiplex PCR; TCRdb keeps in-frame clones, though not all of them. The table records 300,000 to 350,000 clones, roughly 85% of them present only once. Trimming cost V 2 bases and J 4 bases, with 15 bases left between them. Germline-derived CDR1 and CDR2 are SGHTA and FQGNSA. This CDR3 has 17 residues. Input material: PBMCs or T cells enriched from blood (not recorded which). This clonotype was sampled from a man aged 25-40 years who had recovered from COVID-19. This chain joins TRBV7-2 and TRBJ1-6; D perhaps matches TRBD1 (6 bases). CDR3 residues: CASSLTVGQLYNSPLHF. The DNA for the CDR3 is TGTGCCAGCAGCTTAACCGTCGGACAGTTATATAATTCACCCCTCCACTTT.